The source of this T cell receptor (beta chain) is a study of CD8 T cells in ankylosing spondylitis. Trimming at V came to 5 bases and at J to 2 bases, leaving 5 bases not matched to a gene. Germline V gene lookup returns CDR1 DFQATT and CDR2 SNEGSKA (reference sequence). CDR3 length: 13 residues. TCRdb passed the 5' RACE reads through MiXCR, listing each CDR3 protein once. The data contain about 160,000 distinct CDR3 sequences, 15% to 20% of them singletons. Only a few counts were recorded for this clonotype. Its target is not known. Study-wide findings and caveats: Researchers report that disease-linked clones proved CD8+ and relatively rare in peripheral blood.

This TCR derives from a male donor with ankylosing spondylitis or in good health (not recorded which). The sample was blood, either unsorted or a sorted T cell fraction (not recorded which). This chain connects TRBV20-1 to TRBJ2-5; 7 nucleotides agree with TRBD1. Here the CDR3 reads CSASTGQQETQYF. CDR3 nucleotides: TGCAGTGCTTCGACAGGGCAACAAGAGACCCAGTACTTC.